A selection of T cell receptor beta chains follows, all from one sample in a study of cytomegalovirus exposure and HLA in healthy donors. Generated by immunoSEQ multiplex PCR, the TCRdb table keeps only in-frame clones and is missing some. Here the sample spans over 70,000 clones, 80% being singletons. Source material: PBMCs. The receptor source for this set is a woman between 50 and 59 years old in good health and CMV-seropositive. CDR3s include the opening cysteine and the closing phenylalanine or tryptophan. Each record gives: D gene, J gene, clone size, V gene, CDR3 protein, CDR3 DNA. D genes are given only for firm matches. Expanded clones are given a class, and other clones once, few, many or no size at all.

>.|TRBJ1-2|.|TRBV10-3
CAISVGDNYGYTF
TGTGCCATCAGTGTGGGAGATAACTATGGCTACACCTTC
>.|TRBJ1-1|.|TRBV7-7
CASSRGQNTEAFF
TGTGCTAGCAGCAGGGGACAGAACACTGAAGCTTTCTTT
>TRBD1|TRBJ2-2|.|TRBV9
CASSVARDRGSGELFF
TGTGCCAGCAGCGTAGCCAGGGACAGGGGATCCGGGGAGCTGTTTTTT
>.|TRBJ2-1|.|TRBV2
CASSEALGPPRGNEQFF
TGTGCCAGCAGTGAAGCTTTGGGACCCCCGCGGGGCAATGAGCAGTTCTTC
>.|TRBJ1-3|.|TRBV19
CASRLDRLSGNTIYF
TGTGCCAGTAGACTTGACAGGCTCTCTGGAAACACCATATATTTT
>TRBD1|TRBJ1-1|once|TRBV18
CASSSQGATEAFF
TGTGCCAGCTCATCACAGGGGGCCACTGAAGCTTTCTTT
>.|TRBJ2-2|.|TRBV6-5
CASSPLEPGELFF
TGTGCCAGCAGCCCCCTGGAGCCCGGGGAGCTGTTTTTT
>TRBD1|TRBJ2-7|.|TRBV5-4
CASTSTGGAAEQYF
TGTGCCAGCACCTCGACAGGGGGCGCGGCCGAGCAGTACTTC
>TRBD1|TRBJ2-2|.|TRBV28
CASSLQGAGAGELFF
TGTGCCAGCAGTTTACAGGGGGCTGGGGCCGGGGAGCTGTTTTTT
>.|TRBJ2-1|.|TRBV7-3
CASSLILAREQFF
TGTGCCAGCAGCTTAATTCTAGCGCGTGAGCAGTTCTTC
>.|TRBJ1-5|few|TRBV4-3
CASSQAGSSNQPQHF
TGCGCCAGCAGCCAAGCTGGCAGTAGCAATCAGCCCCAGCATTTT
>.|TRBJ1-5|.|TRBV2
CASSDPVQPQHF
TGTGCCAGCAGTGACCCTGTTCAGCCCCAGCATTTT
>TRBD2|TRBJ2-1|once|TRBV10-3
CATETSGGAEQFF
TGTGCCACCGAGACTAGCGGGGGGGCCGAGCAGTTCTTC
>TRBD1|TRBJ2-7|.|TRBV10-1
CASRQDPTGGTLYF
TGCGCCAGCCGGCAAGACCCTACAGGGGGCACTTTATACTTC
>.|TRBJ1-1|.|TRBV29-1
CSVASNTEAFF
TGCAGCGTTGCAAGCAACACTGAAGCTTTCTTT
>TRBD1|TRBJ1-2|.|TRBV7-9
CASSLKRQGRGYGYTF
TGTGCCAGCAGCTTAAAGAGACAGGGGAGGGGCTATGGCTACACCTTC
>.|TRBJ1-5|.|TRBV10-1
CASARRLSNQPQHF
TGCGCTTCTGCAAGGCGGCTTAGCAATCAGCCCCAGCATTTT
>TRBD2|TRBJ2-3|.|TRBV15
CATGAGADTQYF
TGTGCCACCGGGGCGGGAGCAGATACGCAGTATTTT
>TRBD1|TRBJ1-2|.|TRBV6-5
CASSPTLGQPYGYTF
TGTGCCAGCAGTCCAACTCTGGGACAGCCCTATGGCTACACCTTC
>.|TRBJ2-5|few|TRBV11-2
CASSPETGNTRSQYF
TGTGCCAGCAGCCCCGAGACCGGGAATACCAGGTCCCAGTACTTC
>TRBD2|TRBJ2-3|.|TRBV19
CASSMGSGNSDTQYF
TGTGCCAGTAGTATGGGTAGCGGGAATTCAGATACGCAGTATTTT
>.|TRBJ1-2|.|TRBV7-9
CSSSLAAGDGYTF
TGTTCCAGCAGCTTAGCGGCAGGGGATGGCTACACCTTC
>.|TRBJ2-1|.|TRBV5-4
CASSRGAYNEQFF
TGTGCCAGCAGCCGGGGAGCCTACAATGAGCAGTTCTTC
>.|TRBJ2-2|.|TRBV29-1
CSVEDRVGELFF
TGCAGCGTTGAAGATCGGGTCGGGGAGCTGTTTTTT
>TRBD2|TRBJ2-1|.|TRBV30
CAWRTSGRNEQFF
TGTGCCTGGAGGACTAGCGGGAGGAATGAGCAGTTCTTC
>TRBD2|TRBJ2-4|.|TRBV6-5
CASSWGLAGGGNIQYF
TGTGCCAGCAGTTGGGGACTAGCGGGAGGGGGGAACATTCAGTACTTC
>TRBD2|TRBJ2-3|.|TRBV27
CASSLRESGRAGTQYF
TGTGCCAGCAGTTTACGGGAGAGCGGGAGGGCTGGTACGCAGTATTTT
>TRBD1|TRBJ2-2|.|TRBV7-9
CAGTGTTGELFF
TGTGCCGGGACAGGGACCACCGGGGAGCTGTTTTTT
>TRBD1|TRBJ1-2|.|TRBV7-2
CASSVRDRGHYGYTF
TGTGCCAGCAGTGTAAGGGACAGGGGACACTATGGCTACACCTTC
>TRBD2|TRBJ2-1|.|TRBV7-9
CASSLKASGGVYNEQFF
TGTGCCAGCAGCTTAAAGGCTAGCGGGGGGGTTTACAATGAGCAGTTCTTC
>.|TRBJ1-6|.|TRBV7-3
CASSRDMDNSPLHF
TGTGCCAGCAGCAGGGACATGGACAATTCACCCCTCCACTTT
>.|TRBJ2-5|.|TRBV7-9
CASNPGKPQETQYF
TGTGCCAGCAACCCAGGGAAACCGCAGGAGACCCAGTACTTC
>TRBD1|TRBJ1-6|.|TRBV11-2
CASSLETGESPLHF
TGTGCCAGCAGCTTAGAAACAGGGGAATCACCCCTCCACTTT
>.|TRBJ2-3|.|TRBV7-3
CASSLTVKGGRPDTQYF
TGTGCCAGCAGCTTAACCGTTAAGGGGGGGCGACCAGATACGCAGTATTTT
>TRBD2|TRBJ2-3|.|TRBV9
CASSGSLGRGTDTQYF
TGTGCCAGCAGCGGGTCACTAGGGAGGGGCACAGATACGCAGTATTTT
>.|TRBJ1-2|.|TRBV30
CAWSVLRGYYGYTF
TGTGCCTGGAGTGTACTACGGGGATACTATGGCTACACCTTC
>.|TRBJ1-1|.|TRBV6-6
CASSYSGGPNTEAFF
TGTGCCAGCAGTTACTCGGGAGGCCCGAACACTGAAGCTTTCTTT
>.|TRBJ2-7|.|TRBV5-1
CASSFWSHPHNHEQYF
TGCGCCAGCAGCTTTTGGTCCCATCCGCACAACCACGAGCAGTACTTC
>TRBD2|TRBJ2-7|once|TRBV4-1
CASSQGLAGGTLTYEQYF
TGCGCCAGCAGCCAAGGATTAGCGGGGGGAACACTCACCTACGAGCAGTACTTC
>.|TRBJ2-1|.|TRBV19
CASSRLVYNEQFF
TGTGCCAGTAGTAGGCTAGTTTACAATGAGCAGTTCTTC
>TRBD2|TRBJ2-1|.|TRBV28
CASSPARGGHEQFF
TGTGCCAGCAGCCCAGCTCGGGGGGGCCATGAGCAGTTCTTC
>TRBD2|TRBJ2-1|.|TRBV5-1
CASSFTSGGLYNEQFF
TGCGCCAGCAGCTTCACTAGCGGGGGACTGTACAATGAGCAGTTCTTC
>TRBD1|TRBJ2-1|.|TRBV7-2
CASSSTGWNEQFF
TGTGCCAGCAGCTCGACAGGGTGGAATGAGCAGTTCTTC
>.|TRBJ1-1|.|TRBV27
CASSKGPNKNTEAFF
TGTGCCAGCAGTAAGGGGCCTAACAAGAACACTGAAGCTTTCTTT
>.|TRBJ2-5|.|TRBV11-2
CACSQAGETQYF
TGTGCCTGCTCCCAGGCTGGCGAGACCCAGTACTTC
>.|TRBJ1-4|.|TRBV7-8
CASSLAAWALNEKLFF
TGTGCCAGCAGCTTAGCTGCCTGGGCCCTAAATGAAAAACTGTTTTTT
>.|TRBJ1-6|.|TRBV4-1
CASSQDTISNPLHF
TGCGCCAGCAGCCAAGACACTATCAGTAATCCCCTCCACTTT
>.|TRBJ2-3|once|TRBV5-4
CASSPGPSTDTQYF
TGTGCCAGCAGCCCGGGTCCGAGCACAGATACGCAGTATTTT
>.|TRBJ1-5|.|TRBV7-9
CASSGAGERQPQHF
TGTGCCAGCAGCGGTGCAGGGGAACGACAGCCCCAGCATTTT
>TRBD2|TRBJ2-1|once|TRBV25-1
CASRETSGRINEQFF
TGTGCCAGCAGAGAGACTAGCGGGAGGATTAATGAGCAGTTCTTC